The 25 T cell receptor beta chains reported below all come from one sample, sequenced in a study of T cell repertoires in cytomegalovirus infection. Via MiXCR, TCRdb re-called the reads, giving one row per CDR3 protein. The table lists 100,000 to 150,000 distinct CDR3 sequences, 7% to 10% of them singletons. Sequenced material: PBMCs. Every receptor here comes from a human donor in good health (CMV status not recorded). Some clones in this sample may be carry-over from other donors' samples.

In this sample, this clonotype turned up many times. The V call is TRBV7-9, the J call TRBJ2-3; 7 nucleotides line up with TRBD1. This CDR3 is built from 13 residues. CDR1 is SEHNR, CDR2 FQNEAQ, per germline (reference sequence). V was clipped by 5 bases and J by 9 bases; unmatched bases: 8. The DNA for the CDR3 is TGTGCCAGCAGCCGAACAGGGGATTGGACGCAGTATTTT. Its translation: CASSRTGDWTQYF.

This clonotype was seen at least ten times. The rearrangement uses TRBV29-1 and TRBJ1-2; D not resolved. CDR1 SQVTM and CDR2 ANQGSEA come from the germline V gene. The CDR3 sequence is 14 residues long. Trimming shortened V by 3 bases and J by 1 base, and 12 bases separated the two germline ends. DNA of the CDR3: TGCAGCGTTGACCCGGACGGTGATAACTATGGCTACACCTTC. Translated, it gives CSVDPDGDNYGYTF.

This clonotype showed up just a few times. V and J are TRBV20-1 and TRBJ2-2, with D perhaps matching TRBD1 (5 bases). The CDR3 extends over 12 amino acids. Germline values: CDR1 DFQATT, CDR2 SNEGSKA (reference sequence). The V end lost 5 bases, the J end lost 5 bases, and 9 bases lay between the germline ends. CDR3 loop: CSAGKGTGELFF. In DNA form, the CDR3 reads TGCAGTGCTGGGAAGGGGACCGGGGAGCTGTTTTTT.

The chain employs TRBV29-1 and TRBJ1-1, with a weak D call TRBD1 (5 bases). With 5 bases removed from V and 1 base from J, the gap between germline ends came to 8 bases. Germline V CDR1 and CDR2: SQVTM, ANQGSEA. This CDR3 comprises 12 residues. In DNA form, the CDR3 reads TGCAGCGTTCCAGGGTGGAACACTGAAGCTTTCTTT. Translation: CSVPGWNTEAFF. Full variable domain (rest looked up from reference TRBV29-1 and TRBJ1-1): SAVISQKPSRDICQRGTSLTIQCQVDSQVTMMFWYRQQPGQSLTLIATANQGSEATYESGFVIDKFPISRPNLTFSTLTVSNMSPEDSSIYLCSVPGWNTEAFFGQGTRLTVV.

The chain combines TRBV20-1 with TRBJ1-4; maybe TRBD1 (6 bases). Trimming took off 0 bases at V and 7 bases at J, with 12 bases between the two ends. CDR1 DFQATT and CDR2 SNEGSKA come from the germline V gene (reference sequence). The CDR3 totals 14 residues. The CDR3 nucleotides read TGCAGTGCTAGAGATCCGTGGGGGCTTGAAAAACTGTTTTTT. This sequence encodes CSARDPWGLEKLFF.

This chain uses TRBV5-6 with TRBJ2-2; possible D gene TRBD2, 7 bases. The V gene lost 5 bases and the J gene lost 2 bases, with 13 bases spanning the gap. The CDR3 contains 15 residues. CDR1 SGHDT and CDR2 YYEEEE come from the germline V gene. CDR3 DNA: TGTGCCAGCAGTCGGGGGGACACCAACACCGGGGAGCTGTTTTTT. This encodes CASSRGDTNTGELFF. The full variable domain, in which reference TRBV5-6 and TRBJ2-2 provide the parts outside the CDR3, is DAGVTQSPTHLIKTRGQQVTLRCSPKSGHDTVSWYQQALGQGPQFIFQYYEEEERQRGNFPDRFSGHQFPNYSSELNVNALLLGDSALYLCASSRGDTNTGELFFGEGSRLTVL.

This clonotype was observed many times. The V call is TRBV7-6, the J call TRBJ1-4; perhaps TRBD1 as D (5 bases). This CDR3 has 16 amino acids. Trimming cost V 3 bases and J 8 bases, with 19 bases left between them. CDR1 is SGHVS and CDR2 is FNYEAQ in the germline V gene. CDR3 sequence: CASSLGGQGEVEKLFF. CDR3 sequence (DNA): TGTGCCAGCAGCTTGGGAGGGCAGGGAGAGGTCGAAAAACTGTTTTTT. The variable domain in full, completed from reference TRBV7-6 and TRBJ1-4, reads GAGVSQSPRYKVTKRGQDVALRCDPISGHVSLYWYRQALGQGPEFLTYFNYEAQQDKSGLPNDRFSAERPEGSISTLTIQRTEQRDSAMYRCASSLGGQGEVEKLFFGSGTQLSVL.

This clonotype was observed at least ten times. V gene TRBV6-5 combines with J gene TRBJ2-3; 9 positions agree with TRBD2. From germline, CDR1 is MNHEY and CDR2 SVGAGI. CDR3 length equals 13 residues. With V trimmed by 6 bases and J by 6 bases, 4 bases remained unmatched. CDR3 sequence reads: CASRGLAGDTQYF. DNA for the CDR3: TGTGCCAGCAGGGGCCTAGCGGGGGATACGCAGTATTTT.

This clonotype appeared a few times. This rearrangement joins TRBV29-1 to TRBJ1-1; D perhaps matches TRBD1 (6 bases). This CDR3 has 11 residues. The germline V and J ends were trimmed by 7 bases and 4 bases, with 10 bases remaining between them. CDR1 and CDR2 from the germline V gene are SQVTM and ANQGSEA. The CDR3 DNA follows: TGCAGCGGGGGGCAGACCACTGAAGCTTTCTTT. Residues: CSGGQTTEAFF.

The chain uses TRBV12-3 or TRBV12-4 and TRBJ2-2; weak D call: TRBD2 (6 bases). V lost 3 bases and J lost 3, with 8 bases in between. The CDR3 totals 14 residues. The CDR3 protein is CASSLAGYTGELFF. The CDR3 DNA sequence: TGTGCCAGCAGTTTGGCGGGGTACACCGGGGAGCTGTTTTTT.

This clonotype was recorded many times. This chain's CDR3 is CSVRRGTDTQYF. CDR3 nucleotide sequence: TGCAGCGTCAGAAGGGGCACAGATACGCAGTATTTT. The rearrangement links TRBV29-1 to TRBJ2-3; D not resolved. V was trimmed by 6 bases and J by 1 base, leaving 8 bases between them. This CDR3 is 12 amino acids long. Germline-derived CDR1 and CDR2 are SQVTM and ANQGSEA.

At least ten counts were recorded for this clonotype. The chain's CDR3 is CASSLIGGLAGTGETQYF. CDR3 sequence (DNA): TGTGCCAGCAGCTTAATAGGCGGACTAGCGGGGACGGGAGAGACCCAGTACTTC. V is TRBV7-2 and J is TRBJ2-5, with 12 nucleotides matching TRBD2. The CDR3 extends over 18 amino acids. The V gene end was trimmed by 2 bases and the J gene end by 4 bases; junction bases not matched to a gene: 11. CDR1 is SGHTA, CDR2 FQGNSA, per germline.

The chain joins TRBV5-1 to TRBJ1-1; D possibly corresponds to TRBD1 (6 bases). The CDR3 length is 16 residues. Germline CDR1 reads SGHRS; CDR2 reads YFSETQ. V was trimmed by 0 bases and J by 1 base, leaving 13 bases between them. CDR3 residues: CASSLGRGSANTEAFF. CDR3 coding DNA: TGCGCCAGCAGCTTGGGCAGGGGATCGGCGAACACTGAAGCTTTCTTT.

The chain joins TRBV6-6 to TRBJ2-7; D might be TRBD1 or TRBD2, each matching 6 bases. The CDR3 runs to 15 residues. From germline, CDR1 is MNHNY and CDR2 SVGAGI (reference sequence). V lost 4 bases and J lost 0, with 13 bases in between. The CDR3 nucleotides are TGTGCCAGCAGTTTTCCGGGGGCAATCTCCTACGAGCAGTACTTC. Amino acid sequence: CASSFPGAISYEQYF.

In this sample, this clonotype turned up many times. This chain connects TRBV7-9 to TRBJ1-4; D is possibly TRBD1 (6 bases). V lost 1 base, J lost 4 bases, and 19 bases lay in between. CDR1 and CDR2 (germline): SEHNR, FQNEAQ (reference sequence). The CDR3 spans 18 residues. The CDR3 region is CASSLGGHNGPLNEKLFF. CDR3 nucleotide sequence: TGTGCCAGCAGCTTAGGGGGGCATAACGGGCCCCTTAATGAAAAACTGTTTTTT.

This clonotype was counted at least ten times. This chain joins TRBV7-9 and TRBJ2-5; D tentatively fits TRBD1 or TRBD2 (5 bases each). Germline CDR1 and CDR2: SEHNR and FQNEAQ (reference sequence). V was shortened by 8 bases and J by 5 bases, with 15 bases between the two germline ends. The CDR3 has 13 residues. The CDR3 DNA follows: TGTGCCAGCGGCGTGGGGGTGGGCGAGACCCAGTACTTC. As protein: CASGVGVGETQYF.

This clonotype was counted a few times. The genes are TRBV7-9 and TRBJ1-5; 8 bases are shared with TRBD1. CDR1 and CDR2 (germline): SEHNR, FQNEAQ (reference sequence). The CDR3 totals 15 residues. Trimming took 5 bases from V and 5 from J; bases not matched to a gene: 8. The CDR3 protein is CASSSDRGGHQPQHF. In nucleotides, the CDR3 is TGTGCCAGCAGCAGTGACAGGGGAGGACATCAGCCCCAGCATTTT.

In this sample, this clonotype turned up a few times. The chain uses TRBV19 and TRBJ2-1, with D perhaps matching TRBD1 or TRBD2 (7 bases each). Germline V lookup: CDR1 LNHDA, CDR2 SQIVND (reference sequence). CDR3 length equals 16 residues. The V end lost 4 bases, the J end lost 2 bases, and 15 bases lay between the germline ends. CDR3 protein: CASSSRQGGPYNEQFF. The CDR3 DNA reads as TGTGCCAGTAGTAGCCGACAGGGAGGGCCCTACAATGAGCAGTTCTTC.

This clonotype has ten or more counts. This chain links TRBV10-2 with TRBJ1-1; D unclear. This CDR3 region has 12 residues. Germline loops: CDR1 WSHSY, CDR2 SAAADI. With 8 bases removed from V and 1 base from J, the gap between germline ends came to 8 bases. The CDR3 here is CASGETNTEAFF. In DNA, the CDR3 is TGCGCCAGCGGGGAGACGAACACTGAAGCTTTCTTT.

This clonotype was found many times. The chain is built from TRBV29-1 and TRBJ1-2; D call uncertain. The germline V gene encodes CDR1 SQVTM and CDR2 ANQGSEA. V lost 5 bases to trimming and J lost 3 bases, with 4 bases between them. CDR3 size: 10 residues. The DNA for the CDR3 is TGCAGCGTTTGGGACTATGGCTACACCTTC. Amino acid sequence: CSVWDYGYTF.

This clonotype was observed many times. J is TRBJ1-1 and V is TRBV5-1; tentatively, D is TRBD1 (6 bases). V was trimmed by 4 bases and J by 6 bases, leaving 13 bases between them. CDR3 size: 13 residues. Germline assignment: CDR1 SGHRS and CDR2 YFSETQ. The CDR3 is CASSVRGSAEAFF. The DNA for the CDR3 is TGCGCCAGCAGCGTCAGGGGTTCGGCTGAAGCTTTCTTT.

This clonotype was detected only once. This may be a read error, as it is one base from a much larger clone. This chain uses TRBV28 with TRBJ2-7; weak D call: TRBD1 (6 bases). The CDR3 contains 13 residues. Germline loops: CDR1 MDHEN, CDR2 SYDVKM. The CDR3 reads CAGSLSGVGEQYF. As DNA, the CDR3 is TGTGCCGGCAGTTTATCAGGGGTAGGCGAGCAGTACTTC.

This clonotype has a handful of counts. This chain joins TRBV20-1 and TRBJ2-3; 7 bases agree with TRBD1. The J segment lost 2 bases and the V segment lost 6 bases, leaving 8 bases of the junction unmatched. Germline CDR1 and CDR2: DFQATT and SNEGSKA (reference sequence). This CDR3 is 14 amino acids long. The CDR3 DNA follows: TGCAGTGCGAGGGCAGGGGGTCTCACAGATACGCAGTATTTT. Protein product: CSARAGGLTDTQYF.

This clonotype has a count of ten or more. The rearrangement joins TRBV11-2 to TRBJ1-6; D ambiguous. The CDR3 spans 15 residues. CDR1 is SGHAT and CDR2 is FQNNGV in the germline V gene. V was cut by 5 bases and J by 5 bases, with 13 bases left in between. In nucleotides, the CDR3 is TGTGCCAGCAGCCCGCCAACGGGGAATAATTCACCCCTCCACTTT. As protein: CASSPPTGNNSPLHF.

Points on this clonotype: It may be a read error: a sequence one base away is much more abundant. The chain recombines TRBV12-3 or TRBV12-4 with TRBJ1-1; no reliable D call. The CDR3 loop spans 15 amino acids. Trimming took off 1 base at V and 3 bases at J, with 12 bases between the two ends. CDR3 in DNA: TGTGCCAGCAGTTTAGGCCCCCAGATGGACACTGAAGCTTTCTTT. The encoded protein is CASSLGPQMDTEAFF.